The rows below give T cell receptor beta chains drawn from one sample of a study of T-cell memory formation after mild COVID-19. TCRdb redid the calling of the 5' RACE reads with MiXCR, one entry per CDR3 protein. Among about 240,000 distinct CDR3 sequences listed, roughly a tenth were seen once. Sequencing input: PBMCs or a T cell subset sorted from them (not recorded which). The receptors here all came from a man aged 18 to 29 who had mild COVID-19 (a few samples of this study predate the infection). Cell type and time point are not known. CDR3s leave out the opening cysteine and the closing phenylalanine or tryptophan. A D gene is named only where the DNA matches it firmly.

D | J | V | CDR3
TRBD1 | TRBJ2-2 | TRBV4-3 | ASSHGQGTGELF
- | TRBJ1-5 | TRBV7-2 | ASSFGPQPQH
- | TRBJ1-2 | TRBV4-1 | ASSQVAGVDYGYT
TRBD1 | TRBJ1-1 | TRBV20-1 | SARTGLNTEAF
TRBD2 | TRBJ2-1 | TRBV9 | ASSAGGSSYNEQF
- | TRBJ1-3 | TRBV5-1 | ASSVGGGSGNTIY
TRBD2 | TRBJ2-3 | TRBV3-1 | ASSQPFIAGETDTQY
- | TRBJ1-4 | TRBV20-1 | SARRPAGEKLF
TRBD1 | TRBJ2-3 | TRBV5-1 | ASSRQGTTDTQY
- | TRBJ2-2 | TRBV10-3 | AISGRGSTGELF
TRBD2 | TRBJ2-1 | TRBV20-1 | SARDRLAGGKEQF
- | TRBJ1-5 | TRBV15 | ATSRGGIQPQH
- | TRBJ2-2 | TRBV21-1 | ASSKAFVTVGTGELF
TRBD1 | TRBJ2-7 | TRBV5-1 | ASSLWTGNVYEQY
- | TRBJ1-6 | TRBV7-8 | ASSLEEGGSPLH